This T cell receptor beta chain is drawn from a study of blood T cells in healthy people across ages. This clonotype has a handful of counts. Then a second PCR, running about 6 to 11 cycles, was carried out with a sample-barcoded 5' primer and a J-beta primer mix. TCRdb re-derived calls from the 5' RACE reads in MiXCR, one entry per CDR3 protein. The sample has 1.4 million to 1.5 million distinct CDR3 sequences; approximately 40% are singletons. CDR3 length equals 15 residues. Losses at the gene ends were 1 base for V and 2 bases for J; bases not matched to a gene: 4. Germline CDR1 and CDR2: SGDLS and YYNGEE.

The sequenced sample was blood. The clonotype originates from a woman aged 18 to 35 in good health. This chain uses TRBV9 with TRBJ2-5; the match to TRBD2 covers 8 bases. CDR3 in amino acids: CASSVLSGGQETQYF. In DNA form, the CDR3 reads TGTGCCAGCAGCGTATTGAGCGGGGGACAAGAGACCCAGTACTTC.